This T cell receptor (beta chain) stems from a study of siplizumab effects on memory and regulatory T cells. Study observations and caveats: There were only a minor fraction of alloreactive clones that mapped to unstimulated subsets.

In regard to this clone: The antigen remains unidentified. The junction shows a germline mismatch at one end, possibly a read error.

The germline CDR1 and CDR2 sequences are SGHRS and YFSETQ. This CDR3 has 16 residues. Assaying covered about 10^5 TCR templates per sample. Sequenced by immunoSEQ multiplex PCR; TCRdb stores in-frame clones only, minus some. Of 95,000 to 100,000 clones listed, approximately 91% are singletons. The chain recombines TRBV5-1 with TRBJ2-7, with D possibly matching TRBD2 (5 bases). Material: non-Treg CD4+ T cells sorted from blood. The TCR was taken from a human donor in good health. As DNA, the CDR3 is TGCGCCAGCAGCCGCCCCGGCGGTGGCGGGCGGAACGAGCAGTGCTTC. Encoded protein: CASSRPGGGGRNEQCF.